Listed below are T cell receptor beta chains from one sample, sequenced in a study of blood T cell repertoires in COVID-19. Only in-frame clones appear in the TCRdb table, and some are missing; sequencing was by immunoSEQ multiplex PCR. The sample carries just over 150,000 clones, roughly 82% recorded once. The specimen sequenced was peripheral blood. These receptors all come from a woman aged 50 to 60 with acute or convalescent COVID-19. Both conserved end residues are part of each CDR3. A D gene is named only where the DNA matches it firmly. Part of the rows lack a size; the others show once, few, many or a class for expanded clones.

J	size	D	V	CDR3	DNA
TRBJ1-1	-	-	TRBV3-1/TRBV3-2	CASSNRDIKNTEAFF	TGTGCCAGCAGCAACCGGGACATTAAGAACACTGAAGCTTTCTTT
TRBJ1-6	-	-	TRBV6-1	CASSETWRDSPLHF	TGTGCCAGCAGTGAGACCTGGAGGGATTCACCCCTCCACTTT
TRBJ2-3	-	TRBD2	TRBV2	CASSNPAGALTDTQYF	TGTGCCAGCAGCAATCCAGCGGGGGCGCTTACAGATACGCAGTATTTT
TRBJ2-2	-	TRBD2	TRBV7-8	CASSFLAGVGELFF	TGTGCCAGCAGCTTTTTGGCGGGAGTCGGGGAGCTGTTTTTT
TRBJ1-5	once	-	TRBV7-9	CASSGGSNQPQHF	TGTGCCAGCAGCGGGGGGAGCAATCAGCCCCAGCATTTT
TRBJ2-7	-	TRBD1	TRBV15	CATSRGGQNRYHEQYF	TGTGCCACCAGCAGAGGGGGACAGAATCGGTACCACGAGCAGTACTTC
TRBJ1-6	few	-	TRBV7-9	CASSLARRKGFSPLHF	TGTGCCAGCAGCTTAGCGCGCAGAAAGGGGTTTTCACCCCTCCACTTT
TRBJ1-2	-	-	TRBV6-5	CASSNVANYGYTF	TGTGCCAGCAGTAACGTCGCGAACTATGGCTACACCTTC
TRBJ2-7	-	-	TRBV27	CASRRGGGEQYF	TGTGCCAGCAGAAGGGGAGGGGGAGAGCAGTACTTC
TRBJ2-2	-	-	TRBV5-4	CAHSTNTGELFF	TGTGCTCACAGCACGAACACCGGGGAGCTGTTTTTT
TRBJ2-3	-	-	TRBV15	CATSRAGVGTDTQYF	TGTGCCACCAGCAGAGCGGGGGTGGGCACAGATACGCAGTATTTT
TRBJ1-1	-	-	TRBV27	CASSFGMMNTEAFF	TGTGCCAGCAGTTTCGGGATGATGAACACTGAAGCTTTCTTT
TRBJ1-2	-	TRBD1	TRBV7-3	CASSATGDGYGYTF	TGTGCCAGCAGCGCGACAGGGGACGGCTATGGCTACACCTTC
TRBJ2-2	-	-	TRBV7-3	CASSSDPTGDTGELFF	TGTGCCAGCAGCTCCGACCCGACAGGTGACACCGGGGAGCTGTTTTTT
TRBJ2-2	-	-	TRBV18	CASSPDRFYTGELFF	TGTGCCAGCTCACCAGACAGGTTCTACACCGGGGAGCTGTTTTTT
TRBJ2-3	-	TRBD2	TRBV18	CASSLRASGSGDTQYF	TGTGCCAGCTCCCTTAGGGCTAGCGGGAGCGGAGATACGCAGTATTTT
TRBJ2-3	-	-	TRBV5-6	CASSLPGLSTDTQYF	TGTGCCAGCAGCTTGCCAGGGCTTAGCACAGATACGCAGTATTTT
TRBJ2-1	-	-	TRBV21-1	CARGRLAVYESSYNEQFF	TGTGCCAGAGGGAGGTTGGCAGTCTATGAAAGCTCCTACAATGAGCAGTTCTTC
TRBJ1-1	few	TRBD1	TRBV7-9	CASSDRDRGNTEAFF	TGTGCCAGCAGCGACCGGGACAGGGGGAACACTGAAGCTTTCTTT
TRBJ2-5	-	-	TRBV15	CATSRQGGETQYF	TGTGCCACCAGTCGGCAAGGGGGTGAGACCCAGTACTTC
TRBJ1-1	-	-	TRBV10-3	CAISGRNTEAFF	TGTGCCATCAGTGGGAGAAACACTGAAGCTTTCTTT
TRBJ2-7	-	-	TRBV9	CASSVAGSVRAYEQYF	TGTGCCAGCAGCGTAGCCGGGTCGGTCAGGGCCTACGAGCAGTACTTC